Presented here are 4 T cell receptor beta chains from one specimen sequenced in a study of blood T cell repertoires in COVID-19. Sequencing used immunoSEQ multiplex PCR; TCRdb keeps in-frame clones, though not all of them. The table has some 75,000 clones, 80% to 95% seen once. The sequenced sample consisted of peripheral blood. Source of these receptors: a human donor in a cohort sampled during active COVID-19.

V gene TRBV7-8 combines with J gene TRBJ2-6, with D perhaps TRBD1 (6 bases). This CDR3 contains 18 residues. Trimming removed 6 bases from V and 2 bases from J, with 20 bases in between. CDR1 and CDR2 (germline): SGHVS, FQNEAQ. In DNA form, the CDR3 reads TGTGCCAGCAGGCCTCTTCAGGGGAACATTCCTGGGGCCAACGTCCTGACTTTC. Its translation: CASRPLQGNIPGANVLTF.

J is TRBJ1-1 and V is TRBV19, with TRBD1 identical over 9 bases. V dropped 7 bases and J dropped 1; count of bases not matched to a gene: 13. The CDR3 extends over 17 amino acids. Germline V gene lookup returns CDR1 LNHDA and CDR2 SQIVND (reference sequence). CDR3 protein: CASTFPDRGRGNTEAFF. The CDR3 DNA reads TGTGCCAGTACCTTCCCGGACAGGGGCCGAGGGAACACTGAAGCTTTCTTT. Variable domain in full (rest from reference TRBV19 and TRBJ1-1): DGGITQSPKYLFRKEGQNVTLSCEQNLNHDAMYWYRQDPGQGLRLIYYSQIVNDFQKGDIAEGYSVSREKKESFPLTVTSAQKNPTAFYLCASTFPDRGRGNTEAFFGQGTRLTVV.

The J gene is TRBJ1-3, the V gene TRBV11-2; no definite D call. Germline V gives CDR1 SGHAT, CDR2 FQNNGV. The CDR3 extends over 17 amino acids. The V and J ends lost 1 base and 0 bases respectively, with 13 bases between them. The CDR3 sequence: CASSLVPPKLSGNTIYF. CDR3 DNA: TGTGCCAGCAGCTTAGTTCCTCCCAAACTCTCTGGAAACACCATATATTTT.

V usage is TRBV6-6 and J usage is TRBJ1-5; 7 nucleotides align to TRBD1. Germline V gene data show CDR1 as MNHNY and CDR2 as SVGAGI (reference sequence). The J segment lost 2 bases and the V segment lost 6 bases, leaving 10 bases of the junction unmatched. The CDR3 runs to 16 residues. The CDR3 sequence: CASSLGQAQGNQPQHF. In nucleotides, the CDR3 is TGTGCCAGCAGCCTAGGACAGGCTCAGGGCAATCAGCCCCAGCATTTT.